These 29 T cell receptor beta chains originate from one sample sequenced in a study of T cell responses to AZD1222 COVID-19 vaccine (dated by TCRdb to the early 2020s). The library was prepared using the immunoSEQ multiplex PCR assay. Drawn from immuneACCESS, this table holds only the in-frame rearrangements with V and J called that TCRdb kept. Clones are partly lost; checked studies trace under half to an unresolved V gene and leave the rest unexplained. This sample has about 120,000 clones in its table, and 85% to 90% of those were observed once. The ten biggest clones cover 20% to 25% of the sample. The time point tag for this specimen amounts to: baseline before first vaccination. Material: peripheral blood, obtained on day 0 of AZD1222 vaccination. All receptors come from an adult in good health.

The rearrangement links TRBV4-3 to TRBJ2-5; D ambiguous. The CDR3 length is 14 residues. Trimming pared 0 bases from V and 4 bases from J, leaving 9 bases between. Germline CDR1 is LGHNA and CDR2 is YSLEER. CDR3 protein: CASSQDTERETQYF. CDR3 DNA sequence: TGCGCCAGCAGCCAAGATACGGAGAGAGAGACCCAGTACTTC.

V and J are TRBV18 and TRBJ2-7; possible D gene TRBD2, 5 bases. The germline CDR1 and CDR2 sequences are KGHSH and LQKENI. V was cut by 3 bases and J by 7 bases, with 16 bases left in between. The CDR3 has 14 residues. DNA of the CDR3: TGTGCCAGCTCACCGAGGGAGTCAATGGGAGAGCAGTACTTC. Protein product: CASSPRESMGEQYF.

The gene calls are TRBV9 and TRBJ2-1; no reliable D call. Trimming cost V 4 bases and J 0 bases, with 11 bases left between them. CDR1 and CDR2 from the germline V gene are SGDLS and YYNGEE. The CDR3 contains 15 residues. Here the CDR3 reads CASSIDANSYNEQFF. CDR3 in DNA: TGTGCCAGCAGCATCGACGCGAACTCCTACAATGAGCAGTTCTTC.

The rearrangement joins TRBV2 to TRBJ1-2; the D is unclear. Per germline, CDR1 SNHLY and CDR2 FYNNEI. V was clipped by 2 bases and J by 14 bases, with 15 bases between them. CDR3 length equals 12 residues. The CDR3 here is CASSELDLRQTF. CDR3 DNA: TGTGCCAGCAGTGAATTGGACCTTCGGCAGACCTTC. Full variable domain (outside the CDR3, taken from reference TRBV2 and TRBJ1-2): EPEVTQTPSHQVTQMGQEVILRCVPISNHLYFYWYRQILGQKVEFLVSFYNNEISEKSEIFDDQFSVERPDGSNFTLKIRSTKLEDSAMYFCASSELDLRQTFGSGTRLTVV.

DNA for the CDR3: TGTGCCAGCAGCTACAGGGGGCTCAATAATTCACCCCTCCACTTT. Translating it yields CASSYRGLNNSPLHF. The J gene is TRBJ1-6, the V gene TRBV11-2, with 9 bases matching TRBD1. Per germline, CDR1 SGHAT and CDR2 FQNNGV. This CDR3 contains 15 residues. Losses at the gene ends were 4 bases for V and 5 bases for J; bases not matched to a gene: 3.

V is TRBV7-2 and J is TRBJ1-3; D unresolved. The germline CDR1 and CDR2 sequences are SGHTA and FQGNSA. Trimming shortened V by 1 base and J by 0 bases, and 10 bases separated the two germline ends. CDR3 length equals 16 residues. The CDR3 DNA follows: TGTGCCAGCAGCTTAGTTGGCACAGACTCTGGAAACACCATATATTTT. Protein: CASSLVGTDSGNTIYF.

This clone was observed a handful of times. The gene calls are TRBV10-3 and TRBJ2-3; D is ambiguous. Looked up from germline, CDR1 is ENHRY and CDR2 is SYGVKD. This CDR3 has 12 residues. V lost 2 bases, J lost 3 bases, and 3 bases lay in between. CDR3 in amino acids: CAISEVTDTQYF. The DNA for the CDR3 is TGTGCCATCAGTGAGGTTACAGATACGCAGTATTTT.

The V call is TRBV2, the J call TRBJ2-5, with D unresolved. From germline, CDR1 is SNHLY and CDR2 FYNNEI. This CDR3 comprises 14 residues. Deletions cut 8 bases from V and 5 bases from J, with 18 bases between. The CDR3 loop reads CASGSDVPVETQYF. The CDR3 coding sequence is TGTGCCAGCGGCTCGGACGTGCCGGTTGAGACCCAGTACTTC.

This clone was detected once. The rearrangement links TRBV4-1 to TRBJ1-4; TRBD1 agrees at 8 bases. The CDR3 is 16 amino acids. Germline V gene sequence: CDR1 MGHRA, CDR2 YSYEKL. After removal of 2 bases from V and 4 bases from J, the junction contained 6 bases not matched to a gene. CDR3 loop: CASSQPQTGVNEKLFF. CDR3 DNA: TGCGCCAGCAGCCAACCCCAGACAGGGGTTAATGAAAAACTGTTTTTT.

The genes are TRBV6-6 and TRBJ2-1; D not certain. Trimming removed 5 bases from V and 9 bases from J, with 14 bases in between. CDR3 length: 13 amino acids. Germline CDR1 and CDR2: MNHNY and SVGAGI (reference sequence). CDR3 residues: CASSRTSGFEQFF. CDR3 DNA sequence: TGTGCCAGCAGTAGGACGTCGGGCTTTGAGCAGTTCTTC.

This clone was seen more than once but under ten times. The chain employs TRBV6-1 and TRBJ2-7; 7 bases map to TRBD2. The CDR3 is made up of 12 amino acids. Per germline, CDR1 MNHNS and CDR2 SASEGT. V was clipped by 2 bases and J by 11 bases; unmatched bases: 6. This CDR3 reads CASSERREREYF. DNA of the CDR3: TGTGCCAGCAGTGAAAGGCGGGAGAGGGAGTACTTC.

CDR3 in amino acids: CSASPRINSYEQYF. CDR3 DNA: TGCAGTGCTAGTCCCAGAATAAACTCCTACGAGCAGTACTTC. The chain combines TRBV20-1 with TRBJ2-7; D unclear. Trimming took 3 bases from V and 0 from J, leaving 12 bases between them. The V gene's germline CDR1 is DFQATT and CDR2 SNEGSKA (reference sequence). This CDR3 region has 14 residues.

The V gene is TRBV7-8, the J gene TRBJ1-4; 9 bases map to TRBD1. The CDR3 runs 14 residues. Trimming cost V 5 bases and J 9 bases; bases outside gene matches: 7. CDR1 SGHVS and CDR2 FQNEAQ come from the germline V gene. The CDR3 sequence is CASSARDRVQKLFF. The CDR3 DNA follows: TGTGCCAGCAGCGCCCGGGACAGGGTTCAAAAACTGTTTTTT.

With regard to this clone: The identical CDR3 is also encoded by other nucleotide sequences in the sample. The chain combines TRBV19 with TRBJ1-2, with D uncertain. V lost 3 bases and J lost 4, with 9 bases in between. CDR1 LNHDA and CDR2 SQIVND come from the germline V gene (reference sequence). The CDR3 totals 13 residues. CDR3 in DNA: TGTGCCAGTAGTATGAGGCAGGTCTATGGCTACACCTTC. The encoded protein is CASSMRQVYGYTF.

This chain connects TRBV9 to TRBJ1-1; D not resolved. V shed 0 bases and J shed 2 bases, with 5 bases lying between them. This CDR3 spans 13 amino acids. Germline V gives CDR1 SGDLS, CDR2 YYNGEE. CDR3 protein: CASSVDSNTEAFF. CDR3 in DNA: TGTGCCAGCAGCGTAGACAGCAACACTGAAGCTTTCTTT.

The chain uses TRBV7-2 and TRBJ1-3; D might be TRBD1 (5 bases). The CDR3 spans 17 residues. V lost 2 bases, J lost 0 bases, and 14 bases lay in between. Germline values: CDR1 SGHTA, CDR2 FQGNSA. CDR3 sequence: CASSLLGRATSGNTIYF. CDR3 bases: TGTGCCAGCAGCTTATTAGGCAGGGCGACCTCTGGAAACACCATATATTTT. Filled out from reference TRBV7-2 and TRBJ1-3, the complete variable domain reads GAGVSQSPSNKVTEKGKDVELRCDPISGHTALYWYRQSLGQGLEFLIYFQGNSAPDKSGLPSDRFSAERTGGSVSTLTIQRTQQEDSAVYLCASSLLGRATSGNTIYFGEGSWLTVV.

This clone was seen only once. The rearrangement uses TRBV11-1 and TRBJ1-1; the D gene is possibly TRBD1 (6 bases). CDR1 and CDR2 from the germline V gene are SGHAT and FQDESV (reference sequence). This CDR3 contains 13 residues. Trimming cost V 7 bases and J 0 bases, with 9 bases left between them. CDR3 region: CASKGHMNTEAFF. CDR3 bases: TGTGCCAGCAAGGGACATATGAACACTGAAGCTTTCTTT.

This clone turned up a few times. The gene calls are TRBV29-1 and TRBJ2-7; possibly TRBD1 for D (6 bases). Trimming left V 3 bases short and J 6 bases short, with 18 bases between. This CDR3 has 14 amino acids. Germline V gives CDR1 SQVTM, CDR2 ANQGSEA. The CDR3: CSVDTTTGYGEQYF. CDR3 sequence (DNA): TGCAGCGTTGATACCACTACAGGGTACGGCGAGCAGTACTTC.

The chain is built from TRBV11-2 and TRBJ1-4, with D maybe TRBD1 (5 bases). CDR1 and CDR2 (germline): SGHAT, FQNNGV. CDR3 size: 15 residues. V gave up 1 base and J gave up 4 bases, with 10 bases separating them. The CDR3 nucleotides are TGTGCCAGCAGCTTAGTGGGACCCGGTAATGAAAAACTGTTTTTT. Amino acid sequence: CASSLVGPGNEKLFF.

The J gene is TRBJ2-5, the V gene TRBV27; D not certain. V lost 6 bases, J lost 5 bases, and 4 bases lay in between. CDR3 length equals 10 residues. Germline V lookup: CDR1 MNHEY, CDR2 SMNVEV (reference sequence). As DNA, the CDR3 is TGTGCCAGCAGAGGGGAGACCCAGTACTTC. Translated: CASRGETQYF.

V usage is TRBV28 and J usage is TRBJ1-2; tentative D call: TRBD1 (5 bases). Germline loops: CDR1 MDHEN, CDR2 SYDVKM. The ends were cut back, 7 bases at V and 0 bases at J, with 15 bases in the middle. The CDR3 covers 15 residues. The CDR3 nucleotides read TGTGCCAGCAAGGGGACCCTGCCTTCTAACTATGGCTACACCTTC. Translated: CASKGTLPSNYGYTF.

V and J are TRBV6-5 and TRBJ1-5; D is ambiguous. Per the germline V gene, CDR1 is MNHEY and CDR2 is SVGAGI. The V end was cut by 6 bases, the J end by 8 bases, with 14 bases between. CDR3 size: 13 residues. The CDR3 nucleotides are TGTGCCAGCAGCCCCGGGCCCCCAAAGCCCCAGCATTTT. Translating it yields CASSPGPPKPQHF.

Regarding this clone: Other DNA sequences in the sample encode the same CDR3. The J gene is TRBJ2-3, the V gene TRBV3-1 (or the pseudogene TRBV3-2); TRBD2 matches 11 bases. Losses at the gene ends were 4 bases for V and 3 bases for J; bases not matched to a gene: 0. The germline V gene encodes CDR1 LGHDT and CDR2 YNNKEL (reference sequence). The CDR3 totals 14 residues. The CDR3 sequence: CASSPSGGTDTQYF. Written as DNA, the CDR3 is TGTGCCAGCAGCCCTAGCGGGGGGACAGATACGCAGTATTTT.

The chain is built from TRBV28 and TRBJ2-2; D tentatively fits TRBD1 or TRBD2 (5 bases each). This CDR3 spans 14 amino acids. V shed 6 bases and J shed 6 bases, with 14 bases lying between them. Germline CDR1 reads MDHEN; CDR2 reads SYDVKM. DNA of the CDR3: TGTGCCAGCAGCCCCCATGGGGGACCCGGGGAGCTGTTTTTT. This encodes CASSPHGGPGELFF.

The chain joins TRBV29-1 to TRBJ1-5; D possibly corresponds to TRBD1 (6 bases). Germline V gene sequence: CDR1 SQVTM, CDR2 ANQGSEA. The germline V and J ends were trimmed by 4 bases and 3 bases, with 13 bases remaining between them. The CDR3 is 14 residues long. The CDR3 region is CSVGTGSHNQPQHF. Written as DNA, the CDR3 is TGCAGCGTTGGAACAGGGTCCCACAATCAGCCCCAGCATTTT.

J is TRBJ2-3 and V is TRBV19; D gene unclear. Trimming pared 10 bases from V and 1 base from J, leaving 15 bases between. Germline V CDR1 and CDR2: LNHDA, SQIVND (reference sequence). The CDR3 is 14 amino acids. The CDR3 DNA sequence: TGTGCCACCTCCGGGCTTCTGCGCACAGATACGCAGTATTTT. Translated, it gives CATSGLLRTDTQYF.

The chain has TRBV14 and TRBJ2-7; D is unclear. Looked up from germline, CDR1 is SGHDN and CDR2 is FVKESK. The CDR3 has 15 amino acids. V was cut by 1 base and J by 1 base, with 11 bases left in between. The CDR3 here is CASSQGFGLSYEQYF. DNA of the CDR3: TGTGCCAGCAGCCAAGGTTTTGGGTTATCCTACGAGCAGTACTTC.

This clone is a singleton in its sample. This chain connects TRBV6-2 or TRBV6-3 to TRBJ2-2, with D perhaps matching TRBD1 or TRBD2 (5 bases each). Germline CDR1 reads MNHEY; CDR2 reads SVGEGT. Trimming removed 4 bases at V and 2 bases at J, with 23 bases between. The CDR3 extends over 19 amino acids. The CDR3 coding sequence is TGTGCCAGCAGTTTCTCAGCGCCCGGGGCCCAACCAAACACCGGGGAGCTGTTTTTT. Translating gives CASSFSAPGAQPNTGELFF.

The rearrangement joins TRBV5-1 to TRBJ2-3; 8 positions match TRBD2. Looked up from germline, CDR1 is SGHRS and CDR2 is YFSETQ. This CDR3 contains 15 residues. After removal of 3 bases from V and 2 bases from J, the junction contained 5 bases not matched to a gene. Here the CDR3 DNA reads TGCGCCAGCAGCTCGGGGGGGGTTCCCACAGATACGCAGTATTTT. Translation: CASSSGGVPTDTQYF. The whole variable domain, remainder taken from reference TRBV5-1 and TRBJ2-3, is KAGVTQTPRYLIKTRGQQVTLSCSPISGHRSVSWYQQTPGQGLQFLFEYFSETQRNKGNFPGRFSGRQFSNSRSEMNVSTLELGDSALYLCASSSGGVPTDTQYFGPGTRLTVL.